This T cell receptor (beta chain) was documented in a study of CD8 T cells in Susac syndrome. This clonotype occurred once. With random hexamers, about 0.5 to 1 ug RNA was reverse transcribed. One entry per CDR3 protein, called by TCRdb with MiXCR from the immunoSEQ multiplex PCR reads. The data show about 180,000 distinct CDR3 sequences, about 96% seen once. This CDR3 is 13 amino acids long. CDR1 and CDR2 (germline): DFQATT, SNEGSKA (reference sequence). Sequencing was done on a sample of CD4+ T cells from PBMCs. The receptor comes from a human donor with Susac syndrome. This rearrangement joins TRBV20-1 to TRBJ2-5, with D perhaps TRBD2 (5 bases). CDR3 residues: CSPKEAPQETQYF. The CDR3 DNA sequence: TGCAGCCCAAAGGAGGCACCACAAGAGACCCAGTACTTC.